These 23 T cell receptor beta chains came from one sample sequenced in a study of somatic mutations in cytotoxic T cells in rheumatoid arthritis (dated by TCRdb to 2016 to 2017). The method was the immunoSEQ multiplex PCR assay. As stored in TCRdb, this immuneACCESS dataset retains in-frame rearrangements with V and J assigned. A fraction of the clones does not appear; measured against another copy, unresolved V genes explain less than half of the discrepancy, and the remainder lacks a known reason. This sample has 15,000 to 20,000 clones in its table, and just under 85% of those were observed once. The ten most abundant clones make up around 20% of the sample. Material: CD8+ T cells sorted from blood. The receptors were sampled from an adult with rheumatoid arthritis.

This chain uses TRBV5-1 with TRBJ2-1; D is unclear. The V end was cut by 4 bases, the J end by 4 bases, with 12 bases between. The CDR3 covers 14 residues. The V gene's germline CDR1 is SGHRS and CDR2 YFSETQ. Here the CDR3 reads CASSAENEYNEQFF. For the CDR3, the DNA is TGCGCCAGCAGCGCAGAGAACGAGTACAATGAGCAGTTCTTC.

CDR3: CASSGPPSFYEYF. CDR3 in DNA: TGTGCCAGCAGTGGGCCCCCTTCATTCTACGAGTACTTC. The J gene is TRBJ2-7, the V gene TRBV6-5; D is uncertain. Germline-derived CDR1 and CDR2 are MNHEY and SVGAGI. The CDR3 runs to 13 residues. V was trimmed by 5 bases and J by 11 bases, leaving 19 bases between them.

The chain recombines TRBV6-5 with TRBJ2-3; D ambiguous. Germline CDR1 reads MNHEY; CDR2 reads SVGAGI. Trimming removed 1 base at V and 0 bases at J, with 5 bases between. The CDR3 totals 14 residues. In nucleotides, the CDR3 is TGTGCCAGCAGTTACTTACACAGCACAGATACGCAGTATTTT. Its translation is CASSYLHSTDTQYF.

The J gene is TRBJ1-5, the V gene TRBV7-9; 7 bases are a match to TRBD1. The germline V gene encodes CDR1 SEHNR and CDR2 FQNEAQ (reference sequence). CDR3 length equals 13 residues. After removal of 6 bases from V and 6 bases from J, the junction contained 5 bases not matched to a gene. The CDR3 nucleotides read TGTGCCAGCAGACACACAGGGGCTCAGCCCCAGCATTTT. Amino acid sequence: CASRHTGAQPQHF.

CDR3 protein: CASSLTSREQYF. The CDR3 nucleotides read TGTGCCAGCAGCCTCACTAGTCGCGAGCAGTACTTC. This chain joins TRBV11-2 and TRBJ2-7; D possibly corresponds to TRBD2 (5 bases). This CDR3 has 12 amino acids. The V end was cut by 5 bases, the J end by 6 bases, with 11 bases between. Germline V CDR1 and CDR2: SGHAT, FQNNGV.

The J gene is TRBJ2-1, the V gene TRBV5-1, with 10 bases fitting TRBD2. The CDR3 sequence is 14 residues long. V gave up 2 bases and J gave up 8 bases; unmatched junction bases: 4. Germline V gene sequence: CDR1 SGHRS, CDR2 YFSETQ. The CDR3 loop reads CASSLSGRDDEQFF. CDR3 DNA sequence: TGCGCCAGCAGCTTAAGCGGGAGGGACGATGAGCAGTTCTTC. The entire variable domain, with the rest obtained from reference TRBV5-1 and TRBJ2-1, is as follows: KAGVTQTPRYLIKTRGQQVTLSCSPISGHRSVSWYQQTPGQGLQFLFEYFSETQRNKGNFPGRFSGRQFSNSRSEMNVSTLELGDSALYLCASSLSGRDDEQFFGPGTRLTVL.

V usage is TRBV10-3 and J usage is TRBJ2-1; D call uncertain. The CDR3 runs to 13 residues. Germline V gene sequence: CDR1 ENHRY, CDR2 SYGVKD. V was cut by 3 bases and J by 5 bases, with 8 bases left in between. The CDR3 spells CAISDENHNEQFF. DNA for the CDR3: TGTGCCATCAGTGACGAGAACCACAATGAGCAGTTCTTC.

The chain combines TRBV6-1 with TRBJ2-7; 8 nucleotides match TRBD2. Germline CDR1 and CDR2: MNHNS and SASEGT. Unmatched junction bases numbered 4, after V lost 0 bases and J lost 3 bases. The CDR3 loop spans 15 amino acids. In DNA form, the CDR3 reads TGTGCCAGCAGTGAAGCTATAGCGGGAAGCTACGAGCAGTACTTC. Protein: CASSEAIAGSYEQYF.

V is TRBV27 and J is TRBJ1-4; 7 bases agree with TRBD1. J gave up 4 bases and V 5 bases, and 4 bases lay outside the gene matches. This CDR3 spans 14 amino acids. The V gene's germline CDR1 is MNHEY and CDR2 SMNVEV (reference sequence). The CDR3 loop reads CASSQGGLNEKLFF. The DNA for the CDR3 is TGTGCCAGCAGTCAGGGGGGGCTTAATGAAAAACTGTTTTTT.

J is TRBJ2-7 and V is TRBV10-2; 13 positions match TRBD2. The ends lost 4 bases at V and 4 bases at J; junction bases unmatched: 1. Germline assignment: CDR1 WSHSY and CDR2 SAAADI. The CDR3 sequence is 14 residues long. The CDR3 DNA reads as TGCGCCAGCAGTGGGACTAGCGGGGGTTACGAGCAGTACTTC. Protein sequence: CASSGTSGGYEQYF.

This chain links TRBV11-3 with TRBJ2-1, with 7 bases fitting TRBD2. The V gene's germline CDR1 is SGHNT and CDR2 YENEEA. Unmatched junction bases numbered 7, after V lost 7 bases and J lost 1 base. The CDR3 covers 15 residues. Here the CDR3 DNA reads TGTGCCAGCACGGTGAGGGAGGGATCCTACAATGAGCAGTTCTTC. Amino acid sequence: CASTVREGSYNEQFF. The whole variable domain, filled in from reference TRBV11-3 and TRBJ2-1, reads EAGVVQSPRYKIIEKKQPVAFWCNPISGHNTLYWYLQNLGQGPELLIRYENEEAVDDSQLPKDRFSAERLKGVDSTLKIQPAELGDSAVYLCASTVREGSYNEQFFGPGTRLTVL.

This clone was picked up a small number of times. The genes are TRBV7-8 and TRBJ1-3; the D gene is possibly TRBD1 (6 bases). Per the germline V gene, CDR1 is SGHVS and CDR2 is FQNEAQ. Trimming took 8 bases from V and 4 from J, leaving 18 bases between them. This CDR3 has 15 amino acids. CDR3 sequence: CASSSTPGAGNTIYF. The CDR3 DNA is TGTGCCAGCTCCAGCACTCCGGGGGCGGGAAACACCATATATTTT.

The V gene is TRBV6-1, the J gene TRBJ1-1; TRBD1 might be the D (5 bases). Germline V gene sequence: CDR1 MNHNS, CDR2 SASEGT. With 1 base removed from V and 1 base from J, the gap between germline ends came to 7 bases. The CDR3 totals 14 residues. This CDR3 is CASSEVTGNTEAFF. Written as DNA, the CDR3 is TGTGCCAGCAGTGAAGTAACAGGGAACACTGAAGCTTTCTTT.

The gene calls are TRBV19 and TRBJ1-1, with D uncertain. The length of the CDR3 is 14 residues. Per the germline V gene, CDR1 is LNHDA and CDR2 is SQIVND (reference sequence). V was cut by 3 bases and J by 1 base, with 9 bases left in between. The CDR3 region has the DNA TGTGCCAGTAGTATTGGGTTTGGGAACACTGAAGCTTTCTTT. The encoded protein is CASSIGFGNTEAFF.

This chain connects TRBV29-1 to TRBJ1-5, with 10 bases fitting TRBD1. The CDR3 runs to 16 residues. With 6 bases clipped from V and 8 bases from J, the junction kept 16 bases outside the gene matches. Germline CDR1 and CDR2: SQVTM and ANQGSEA. CDR3: CSVDTSHRTGGEPQHF. The DNA of the CDR3 is TGCAGCGTAGATACCTCACATCGGACAGGGGGAGAGCCCCAGCATTTT.

This clone has just one count. The chain employs TRBV19 and TRBJ2-7, with a weak D call TRBD2 (6 bases). Germline V gene lookup returns CDR1 LNHDA and CDR2 SQIVND (reference sequence). The CDR3 is 13 residues long. V lost 3 bases to trimming and J lost 3 bases, with 9 bases between them. The CDR3 loop is CASSMGLNYEQYF. CDR3 bases: TGTGCCAGTAGTATGGGACTGAACTACGAGCAGTACTTC.

This chain links TRBV5-6 with TRBJ2-2; D uncertain. Germline CDR1 SGHDT, CDR2 YYEEEE. The V end was cut by 2 bases, the J end by 4 bases, with 3 bases between. This CDR3 region has 12 residues. The CDR3 here is CASSFGTGELFF. DNA for the CDR3: TGTGCCAGCAGCTTCGGCACCGGGGAGCTGTTTTTT.

J is TRBJ2-3 and V is TRBV25-1; tentatively, D is TRBD1 (5 bases). V lost 7 bases, J lost 0 bases, and 17 bases lay in between. This CDR3 has 16 residues. The V gene's germline CDR1 is MGHDK and CDR2 SYGVNS. CDR3 sequence: CASTTTGSSSTDTQYF. The CDR3 DNA follows: TGTGCCAGCACCACAACAGGATCTTCTAGCACAGATACGCAGTATTTT.

CDR3 loop: CASSSPSGSGDEQFF. DNA for the CDR3: TGTGCCAGCAGCTCCCCAAGCGGGAGCGGCGATGAGCAGTTCTTC. The rearrangement uses TRBV11-1 and TRBJ2-1; 8 positions agree with TRBD2. This CDR3 has 15 amino acids. After removal of 4 bases from V and 8 bases from J, the junction contained 10 bases not matched to a gene. Germline-derived CDR1 and CDR2 are SGHAT and FQDESV (reference sequence).

CDR3 loop: CASSITDGTYQETQYF. CDR3 coding DNA: TGTGCCAGCAGCATAACCGACGGGACTTACCAAGAGACCCAGTACTTC. This chain connects TRBV11-2 to TRBJ2-5; TRBD2 is a possible D gene (6 bases). V was trimmed by 5 bases and J by 0 bases, leaving 16 bases between them. The CDR3 runs 16 residues. Germline-derived CDR1 and CDR2 are SGHAT and FQNNGV.

In this sample, this clone turned up a few times. Other nucleotide sequences in the sample specify the same CDR3. The chain employs TRBV19 and TRBJ2-7, with D uncertain. CDR1 and CDR2 from the germline V gene are LNHDA and SQIVND (reference sequence). V lost 3 bases and J lost 4, with 4 bases in between. The CDR3 spans 11 residues. In DNA, the CDR3 is TGTGCCAGTAGTATGGGTTACGAGCAGTACTTC. Its translation is CASSMGYEQYF.

This chain links TRBV7-8 with TRBJ1-2; 7 bases map to TRBD1. The ends lost 3 bases at V and 4 bases at J; junction bases unmatched: 17. Germline CDR1 and CDR2: SGHVS and FQNEAQ. The length of the CDR3 is 18 residues. The CDR3 DNA reads as TGTGCCAGCAGCTTTTCCCAGGTACAGGGGCGTTCCATCTATGGCTACACCTTC. Translation gives CASSFSQVQGRSIYGYTF. Variable domain in full (rest from reference TRBV7-8 and TRBJ1-2): GAGVSQSPRYKVAKRGQDVALRCDPISGHVSLFWYQQALGQGPEFLTYFQNEAQLDKSGLPSDRFFAERPEGSVSTLKIQRTQQEDSAVYLCASSFSQVQGRSIYGYTFGSGTRLTVV.

V is TRBV7-9 and J is TRBJ1-1; the D is unclear. The CDR3 extends over 11 amino acids. Between the trimmed V and J ends, which lost 5 bases and 10 bases, there was a span of 11 bases. Germline V gives CDR1 SEHNR, CDR2 FQNEAQ (reference sequence). CDR3 in amino acids: CASSQTEGAFF. DNA for the CDR3: TGTGCCAGCAGCCAGACCGAAGGAGCTTTCTTT.